A selection of T cell receptor beta chains follows, all from one sample in a study of early T cells in non-severe SARS-CoV-2 infection. Using its own MiXCR run on the 5' RACE reads, TCRdb lists one record per CDR3 protein. Counted here are more than 35,000 distinct CDR3 sequences, around a tenth occurring once; the ten biggest clones make up 20% to 25%. Sequenced sample: whole blood. These receptors came from an adult who was a healthcare worker with PCR-confirmed SARS-CoV-2 infection or an uninfected control (not recorded which). Each CDR3 is given with its conserved first and last residue. The D gene is left open where the match is weak. Expanded clones are given a class, and other clones once, few, many or no size at all.

size: NA
J: TRBJ2-7
D: NA
V: TRBV7-3
CDR3: CASSRYSYEQYF
DNA: TGTGCCAGCAGCCGCTACTCCTACGAGCAGTACTTC

size: many
J: TRBJ2-1
D: NA
V: TRBV7-9
CDR3: CASSLGTVSYNEQFF
DNA: TGTGCCAGCAGCTTAGGGACGGTCTCCTACAATGAGCAGTTCTTC

size: few
J: TRBJ1-1
D: NA
V: TRBV25-1
CDR3: CASRMNTEAFF
DNA: TGTGCCAGCAGGATGAACACTGAAGCTTTCTTT

size: few
J: TRBJ2-4
D: NA
V: TRBV28
CDR3: CASIDTLAKNIQYF
DNA: TGTGCCAGCATCGATACTCTAGCCAAAAACATTCAGTACTTC

size: many
J: TRBJ2-7
D: NA
V: TRBV9
CDR3: CASSVAGASYEQYF
DNA: TGTGCCAGCAGCGTAGCAGGGGCCTCCTACGAGCAGTACTTC

size: many
J: TRBJ1-1
D: NA
V: TRBV5-1
CDR3: CASSLGTAAEAFF
DNA: TGCGCCAGCAGCTTGGGGACAGCCGCTGAAGCTTTCTTT

size: NA
J: TRBJ2-1
D: NA
V: TRBV10-2
CDR3: CATVPSVGYNEQFF
DNA: TGCGCCACGGTCCCCTCGGTGGGTTACAATGAGCAGTTCTTC

size: many
J: TRBJ2-3
D: NA
V: TRBV7-2
CDR3: CASSAQLGAQYF
DNA: TGTGCCAGCAGCGCCCAACTAGGGGCGCAGTATTTT

size: NA
J: TRBJ2-7
D: NA
V: TRBV27
CDR3: CASSFGGKYEQYF
DNA: TGTGCCAGCAGTTTTGGAGGGAAGTACGAGCAGTACTTC

size: many
J: TRBJ2-7
D: NA
V: TRBV6-5
CDR3: CASSYSRIGSSTYEQYF
DNA: TGTGCCAGCAGTTACTCGAGGATCGGCAGTTCCACCTACGAGCAGTACTTC

size: many
J: TRBJ2-3
D: TRBD2
V: TRBV7-2
CDR3: CASSLRLAGVADTQYF
DNA: TGTGCCAGCAGCCTCAGACTAGCGGGGGTAGCAGATACGCAGTATTTT

size: few
J: TRBJ1-5
D: NA
V: TRBV19
CDR3: CASRTQINQPQHF
DNA: TGTGCCAGTAGGACACAGATCAATCAGCCCCAGCATTTT

size: NA
J: TRBJ2-3
D: NA
V: TRBV11-2
CDR3: CASSGYRGRTDTDTQYF
DNA: TGTGCCAGCAGCGGCTACCGGGGCAGGACGGACACAGATACGCAGTATTTT

size: many
J: TRBJ2-2
D: NA
V: TRBV2
CDR3: CASSEEGATDIGELFF
DNA: TGTGCCAGCAGTGAGGAGGGGGCGACGGACATCGGGGAGCTGTTTTTT

size: NA
J: TRBJ2-3
D: TRBD2
V: TRBV28
CDR3: CASSLVASGRAFTRDTQYF
DNA: TGTGCCAGCAGTTTAGTTGCTAGCGGGAGGGCCTTCACTCGAGATACGCAGTATTTT

size: NA
J: TRBJ2-5
D: NA
V: TRBV29-1
CDR3: CSVAADRYQETQYF
DNA: TGCAGCGTTGCGGCCGACAGATACCAAGAGACCCAGTACTTC

size: NA
J: TRBJ2-7
D: NA
V: TRBV2
CDR3: CASSAGRTASFHEQYF
DNA: TGTGCCAGCAGCGCCGGGCGGACAGCATCCTTCCACGAGCAGTACTTC

size: many
J: TRBJ2-7
D: NA
V: TRBV6-2/TRBV6-3
CDR3: CASSWLAYSYEQYF
DNA: TGTGCCAGCAGTTGGCTAGCGTATTCCTACGAGCAGTACTTC

size: NA
J: TRBJ2-7
D: TRBD2
V: TRBV20-1
CDR3: CSARAGVGTSYEQYF
DNA: TGCAGTGCGCGCGCGGGAGTAGGGACCTCCTACGAGCAGTACTTC

size: many
J: TRBJ2-7
D: TRBD1
V: TRBV12-3/TRBV12-4
CDR3: CASSRQGVSYEQYF
DNA: TGTGCCAGCAGTAGACAGGGGGTTTCCTACGAGCAGTACTTC

size: many
J: TRBJ2-1
D: TRBD2
V: TRBV5-1
CDR3: CASSLRVSGSGNEQFF
DNA: TGCGCCAGCAGCTTGCGTGTTAGCGGGAGTGGGAATGAGCAGTTCTTC

size: NA
J: TRBJ2-7
D: TRBD2
V: TRBV29-1
CDR3: CSVEVLAGAPNEQYF
DNA: TGCAGCGTTGAAGTTCTAGCGGGAGCGCCCAACGAGCAGTACTTC

size: many
J: TRBJ1-4
D: NA
V: TRBV29-1
CDR3: CSVGTGNEKLFF
DNA: TGCAGCGTGGGGACGGGGAATGAAAAACTGTTTTTT

size: NA
J: TRBJ2-3
D: TRBD1
V: TRBV27
CDR3: CASMYTGVEDTQYF
DNA: TGTGCCAGCATGTATACAGGGGTTGAAGATACGCAGTATTTT

size: many
J: TRBJ2-3
D: TRBD2
V: TRBV29-1
CDR3: CSVIAGVDTQYF
DNA: TGCAGCGTTATAGCGGGAGTGGATACGCAGTATTTT

size: few
J: TRBJ2-7
D: NA
V: TRBV6-2/TRBV6-3
CDR3: CASSPSFHEQYF
DNA: TGTGCCAGCAGCCCCTCGTTTCACGAGCAGTACTTC

size: many
J: TRBJ1-1
D: NA
V: TRBV4-2
CDR3: CASSQGGRSTEAFF
DNA: TGTGCCAGCAGCCAAGGGGGGCGGAGCACTGAAGCTTTCTTT

size: many
J: TRBJ2-2
D: NA
V: TRBV6-5
CDR3: CASNKGDAGRNGELFF
DNA: TGTGCCAGCAACAAAGGAGATGCAGGAAGGAACGGGGAGCTGTTTTTT

size: few
J: TRBJ1-1
D: TRBD1
V: TRBV11-2
CDR3: CASSLSRQGNTEAFF
DNA: TGTGCCAGCAGCCTCTCCAGACAGGGGAACACTGAAGCTTTCTTT

size: many
J: TRBJ1-2
D: NA
V: TRBV19
CDR3: CASSMEWRLGYTF
DNA: TGTGCCAGTAGTATGGAGTGGCGGCTTGGCTACACCTTC

size: many
J: TRBJ2-1
D: NA
V: TRBV7-2
CDR3: CASSSQTPGRGPKSSYNEQFF
DNA: TGTGCCAGCAGCTCCCAGACTCCAGGACGAGGCCCTAAGAGCTCCTACAATGAGCAGTTCTTC

size: many
J: TRBJ2-1
D: TRBD1
V: TRBV28
CDR3: CASSFHGQGPIF
DNA: TGTGCCAGCAGTTTCCATGGACAGGGACCGATCTTC

size: many
J: TRBJ1-3
D: NA
V: TRBV28
CDR3: CASKGDGNTIYF
DNA: TGTGCCAGCAAGGGGGACGGAAACACCATATATTTT